This T cell receptor (beta chain) comes out of a study of T cells in Graves' hyperthyroidism and ophthalmopathy. The definition of stable Graves' hyperthyroidism was no ophthalmopathy progression within 18 months. Patients aged 18 to 65 had newly diagnosed hyperthyroidism lasting under 2 months. Germline V CDR1 and CDR2: SEHNR, FQNEAQ (reference sequence). V was pared by 4 bases and J by 6 bases, with 12 bases between. CDR3 size: 13 residues. Study results and caveats: The model predicted ophthalmopathy a median about 6.6 months before onset.

Amplification of TCR beta CDR3 regions was performed using RNA transcripts as template. The HTBI primer set served for first-round RT-PCR of the TCR CDR3. TCRdb redid the calling of the multiplex PCR reads with MiXCR, one entry per CDR3 protein. The sample records about 840,000 distinct CDR3 sequences, more than 30% being singletons. This clonotype was detected a few times. Its antigen is not known. The sequence was collected from a man younger than 35 with Graves' hyperthyroidism. Sequenced sample: blood. The chain recombines TRBV7-9 with TRBJ2-5; D is unclear. The CDR3 protein is CASSSLLDQTQYF. CDR3 DNA: TGTGCCAGCAGCTCACTCCTTGACCAGACCCAGTACTTC. Using reference TRBV7-9 and TRBJ2-5 for the parts outside the CDR3, the full variable domain is DTGVSQNPRHKITKRGQNVTFRCDPISEHNRLYWYRQTLGQGPEFLTYFQNEAQLEKSRLLSDRFSAERPKGSFSTLEIQRTEQGDSAMYLCASSSLLDQTQYFGPGTRLLVL.